The clone carrying this T cell receptor beta chain was recorded a few times. Its antigen is undetermined. Trimming shortened V by 3 bases and J by 7 bases, and 19 bases separated the two germline ends. Germline loops: CDR1 SGHDT, CDR2 YYEEEE. CDR3 length: 15 residues. The data originate from a study of Graves' ophthalmopathy and Graves' hyperthyroidism. Whole-study results and caveats: Between ophthalmopathy and stable hyperthyroidism, a 13-signature model drew a separation with approximately 87% sensitivity and just under 83% specificity.

Beta-chain TCR CDR3 regions were amplified from RNA transcripts. An opening RT-PCR round employed HTBI primers and preceded a second-round multiplex PCR. TCRdb itself ran the multiplex PCR reads through MiXCR, one entry per CDR3 protein. The table lists around 1.1 million distinct CDR3 sequences, less than 45% of them singletons. J is TRBJ2-5 and V is TRBV5-6, with D possibly being TRBD1 (6 bases). Sequencing was done on a sample of peripheral blood or thyroid tissue (not recorded which). The origin of this receptor is an adult man with Graves' hyperthyroidism. The CDR3 nucleotides read TGTGCCAGCAGCTACACTAGGGGGATGGGTGGGACCCAGTACTTC. It encodes CASSYTRGMGGTQYF.